Listed here is a single TCR beta chain. Its binding antigen is unknown. Within one base of it there is no much larger clone, and no base qualities were kept. The sample belongs to a study of blood T cell repertoires in COVID-19 (dated by TCRdb to the early 2020s). Regarding the research as a whole: Samples covering the acute and convalescent phases of COVID-19 were provided by collaborators in the United States, Italy and Spain. The prospective study material was composed of cDNA or gDNA derived from T cells, B-cell-depleted T cells, or PBMCs. Deeply sampled blood TCRbeta repertoires from subjects exposed to, actively infected with, or recovered from COVID-19 were included in the dataset. The repertoires were released in a freely available public database meant as a resource for research on the immune response to SARS-CoV-2. Samples were obtained from the ongoing ImmuneRACE study (first 160 participants) and from approximately 1,200 subjects provided by 6 global collaborators. A de-identified subject ID, COVID-19 status, age in years and sex were almost always included in the sample metadata. Where available, HLA class I and class II types were taken from metadata supplied by the sample provider and were not determined by assay-based typing. Beyond this particular receptor, the publication reports: The quantity of clinical and demographic metadata differed by source and by participant and was supplied without curation.

Participants in the prospective study were enrolled through a virtual design, were aged 18 to 89 years, and lived in about 25 United States geographic areas. To assign participants to cohorts, the prospective study relied on clinical history that participants themselves reported in a screening survey and a study questionnaire. ImmuneRACE Cohort 3 recovered participants were defined by two consecutive negative NP/OP PCR tests, healthcare professional clearance, or symptom resolution. In the prospective study, whole blood, serum and a nasopharyngeal or oropharyngeal swab were collected from each participant by mobile phlebotomists. Over a roughly 2-month period, participants in the prospective study had the option of providing additional blood draws and questionnaires. Before DNA extraction, blood samples from the prospective study were shipped at room temperature or frozen. TCRbeta CDR3 regions were amplified from genomic DNA using the immunoSEQ Assay, a bias-controlled multiplex PCR. Concerning the study's data processing: Nucleated cell counts per sample were estimated from amplification of reference gene primers within the assay. To quantify the absolute abundance of each unique TCRbeta CDR3 rearrangement, sequence reads were collapsed and filtered. Productive Simpson clonality was computed per sample as the square root of Simpson's diversity index over productive rearrangements. Entries here come from immuneACCESS through TCRdb and include only in-frame sequences with V and J called. Some clones fail to appear in such tables; in the studies checked, an unresolved V gene covers under half of the shortfall, and the cause of the remainder is unknown. From that table come the V and J calls and clone size; the DNA was used to work out D and trimming. Counted in this sample were about 180,000 clones; about 84% of them appeared once. The ten largest clones add up to about 9.7% of the sample.

Clipping removes 7 bases from V and 4 bases from J, with 8 as the unmatched junction base count. Counted from cysteine to phenylalanine, this CDR3 has 15 amino acids. Only CDR3 DNA is held: 45 bases, read in frame from base 1. Per the germline V gene, MNHEY is the CDR1 and SVGAGI is the CDR2. The chain is assembled from TRBV6-5 and TRBJ2-1; 9 bases in between match TRBD2. This TCR was sampled from a woman aged 25 to 39 who had recovered from COVID-19. Sequencing was done on a sample of PBMCs or T cells enriched from blood (not recorded which). The CDR3 loop reads CASNSGLAHYNEQFF. The DNA sequence is TGTGCCAGCAATTCCGGACTAGCGCATTACAATGAGCAGTTCTTC.